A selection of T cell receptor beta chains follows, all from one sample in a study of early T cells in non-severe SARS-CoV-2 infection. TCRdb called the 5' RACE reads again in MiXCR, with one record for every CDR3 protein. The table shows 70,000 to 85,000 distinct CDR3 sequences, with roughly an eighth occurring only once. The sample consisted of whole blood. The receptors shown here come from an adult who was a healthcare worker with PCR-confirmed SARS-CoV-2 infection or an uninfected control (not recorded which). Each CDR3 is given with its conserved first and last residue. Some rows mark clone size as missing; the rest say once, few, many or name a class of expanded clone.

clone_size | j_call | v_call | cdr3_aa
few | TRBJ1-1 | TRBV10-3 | CAISEGKYKTEAFF
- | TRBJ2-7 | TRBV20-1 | CSARELAGGSYEQYF
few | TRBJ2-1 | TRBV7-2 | CASSLQAGASEQFF
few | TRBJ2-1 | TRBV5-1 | CASSLADSGRSYNEQFF
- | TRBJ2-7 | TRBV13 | CASSAADSYEQYF
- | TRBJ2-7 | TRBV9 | CASSERATLPYEQYF
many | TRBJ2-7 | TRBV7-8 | CASSPGLAGSYEQYF
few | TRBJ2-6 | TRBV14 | CASSRVRANVLTF
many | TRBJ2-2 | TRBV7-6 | CASSLAYTWYTGELFF
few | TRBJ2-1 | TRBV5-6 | CASSFQLPREQFF
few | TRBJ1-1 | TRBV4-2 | CASSREHRGQGEAFF
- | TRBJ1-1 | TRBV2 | CASSEIPASKAFF
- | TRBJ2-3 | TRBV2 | CASSEAPGPWADTQYF
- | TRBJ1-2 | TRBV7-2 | CASSLDIYGYTF
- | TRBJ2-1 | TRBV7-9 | CASSLSTAEQFF
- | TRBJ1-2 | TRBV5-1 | CASSLNDGGYTF
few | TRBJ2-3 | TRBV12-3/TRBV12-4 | CASSPRRAAFTDTQYF
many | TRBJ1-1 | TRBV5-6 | CASSLVNRGTEAFF
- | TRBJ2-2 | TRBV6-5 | CASSGTSGRAPTGELFF
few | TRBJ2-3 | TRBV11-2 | CASSRDYTDTQYF
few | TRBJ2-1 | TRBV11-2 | CASSFRGLTDNEQFF
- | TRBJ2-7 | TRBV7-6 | CASSLDTGLNYEQYF
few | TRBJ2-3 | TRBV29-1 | CSALPGLVTDTQYF
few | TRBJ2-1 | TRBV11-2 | CASRPLAGGPGSEQFF
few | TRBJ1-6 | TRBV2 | CASSDMLTLYNSPLHF
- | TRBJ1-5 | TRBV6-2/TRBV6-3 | CASSYDPYQPQHF
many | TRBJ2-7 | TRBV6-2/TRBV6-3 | CASSPGLAKQYF
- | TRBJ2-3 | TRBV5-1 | CASSLNGGSDTQYF
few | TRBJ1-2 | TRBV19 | CASSSTGSGYGYTF
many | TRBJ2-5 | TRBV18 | CASSPTKVIRGWETQYF
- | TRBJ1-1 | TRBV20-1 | CSARALKAFF
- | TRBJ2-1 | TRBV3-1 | CASSHATSYEQFF
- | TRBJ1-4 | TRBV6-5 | CASSYAGNNEKLFF
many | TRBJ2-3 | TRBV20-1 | CSASRGISTDTQYF
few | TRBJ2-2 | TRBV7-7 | CASSIDPFSGELFF
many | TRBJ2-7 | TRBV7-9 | CASSSSWSTREQYF
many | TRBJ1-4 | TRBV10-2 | CASNPDRATEKLFF
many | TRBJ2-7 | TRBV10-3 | CAISDQGYEQYF